At least ten counts were recorded for the clone carrying this TCR beta chain. Its antigen is not known. As every portion of the isolated RNA was reverse transcribed, the sequencing read expressed TCRB transcripts. TCRdb's table, derived via immunoSEQ multiplex PCR, lists solely in-frame clones and lacks some. The sample holds 130,000 or so clones, approximately 15% seen once. CDR3 length equals 15 residues. This specimen belongs to a study of beta chain features in type 1 diabetes. Study observations and caveats: Significant though moderate, a shortening of TCRB CDR3s appeared in all four CD4+ subsets of Type 1 diabetes patients.

Per donor, one heparinised blood draw averaged roughly 110 mL. The sequenced sample consisted of central memory CD4+ T cells from blood. The TCR comes from a young man with type 1 diabetes. The genes are TRBV21-1 and TRBJ2-4; the D segment call TRBD2 is taken from the table without a DNA check. TRBV21-1 is deemed a pseudogene. Written as DNA, the CDR3 is TGTGCCAGCAGCAAAGAAAGGAGGACCTCGTCCAAGTGGTACTTC. Its translation is CASSKERRTSSKWYF.